Listed below are T cell receptor beta chains from one sample, sequenced in a study of shared clonotypes between healthy human individuals. Assay: immunoSEQ multiplex PCR; the TCRdb copy retains only in-frame clones and omits some. The repertoire includes a few million clones, 80% to 95% of them detected once, and more than 1.5% sits in the top ten. Input material: naive CD8+ T cells from PBMCs. The receptors derive from a young man in good health. Some clones in this sample may be carry-over from other donors' samples. Each CDR3 is given without its conserved first and last residue. Size is stated for part of the rows, as once, few or many counts, or as a class when the clone is expanded.

abundance	j_gene	v_gene	CDR3aa
.	TRBJ1-1	TRBV25-1	ASRPGAGTEAF
few	TRBJ1-5	TRBV27	ASSLGAGHSNQPQH
.	TRBJ2-1	TRBV7-9	ASSPTSGKSMNEQF
.	TRBJ2-1	TRBV6-1	ASSEAQEGPEQF
once	TRBJ2-1	TRBV2	AGGGTSGRLLF
.	TRBJ2-7	TRBV6-6	AGQASYEQY
.	TRBJ2-7	TRBV7-9	ASSLAMTGSGDEQY
.	TRBJ2-7	TRBV27	ASSLFDSYEQY
.	TRBJ2-2	TRBV6-1	ASSVTTSYGELF
.	TRBJ2-7	TRBV4-1	ASSHLGGEQY
.	TRBJ2-3	TRBV7-9	ASSLVAGKGTDTQY
.	TRBJ2-7	TRBV19	ASSISRAHYEQY
.	TRBJ1-2	TRBV7-2	ASSHLSGYGYT
.	TRBJ1-5	TRBV7-9	ASSSTGTVNQPQH
.	TRBJ2-3	TRBV4-2	ASSPKISGATDTQY
.	TRBJ2-1	TRBV12-5	ASGLHPQGSGYNEQF
.	TRBJ2-2	TRBV7-9	ASSLVLDYYTGELF
.	TRBJ2-1	TRBV7-9	ASSLGGMGNYNEQF
.	TRBJ2-2	TRBV19	ASSISRATGELF
.	TRBJ1-4	TRBV7-9	ASSLARGLNEKLF
.	TRBJ1-2	TRBV27	ASSPLSQVSNYGYT
once	TRBJ1-2	TRBV6-6	ASSYSSQGYGYT
once	TRBJ2-7	TRBV19	ASSTGIQQY
.	TRBJ2-1	TRBV10-2	ASSDWGRFYNEQF
.	TRBJ1-3	TRBV7-8	ASSLVLGQESAGNTIY
once	TRBJ1-4	TRBV25-1	ASSEWGTDNEKLF
.	TRBJ2-3	TRBV4-1	ASSPVLAGNTDTQY
.	TRBJ2-2	TRBV4-1	ASSHHSWTSPNNANTGELF
few	TRBJ1-1	TRBV30	AWTGTPYEAF
.	TRBJ2-5	TRBV2	ASSELGLAGVDETQY
.	TRBJ1-1	TRBV5-1	ASSLPRDGEMNTEAF
.	TRBJ2-7	TRBV7-3	ASSLGRVYEQY
.	TRBJ2-7	TRBV15	ATSYGGGSYEQY
few	TRBJ1-5	TRBV6-5	ASSYSANQPQH
.	TRBJ2-1	TRBV11-3	ASSLEPGLKYNEQF
.	TRBJ2-7	TRBV2	ASSDRTYEQY
.	TRBJ2-1	TRBV9	ASSVGSGSFYNEQF
once	TRBJ1-5	TRBV9	ASSGGPTGGSNQPQH
.	TRBJ2-7	TRBV27	ASSAGDTSYEQY
.	TRBJ2-7	TRBV25-1	ASSVADLTYEQY
.	TRBJ2-7	TRBV7-9	ASSLGPSGEQY
few	TRBJ1-2	TRBV28	ASSFLPRGGYT